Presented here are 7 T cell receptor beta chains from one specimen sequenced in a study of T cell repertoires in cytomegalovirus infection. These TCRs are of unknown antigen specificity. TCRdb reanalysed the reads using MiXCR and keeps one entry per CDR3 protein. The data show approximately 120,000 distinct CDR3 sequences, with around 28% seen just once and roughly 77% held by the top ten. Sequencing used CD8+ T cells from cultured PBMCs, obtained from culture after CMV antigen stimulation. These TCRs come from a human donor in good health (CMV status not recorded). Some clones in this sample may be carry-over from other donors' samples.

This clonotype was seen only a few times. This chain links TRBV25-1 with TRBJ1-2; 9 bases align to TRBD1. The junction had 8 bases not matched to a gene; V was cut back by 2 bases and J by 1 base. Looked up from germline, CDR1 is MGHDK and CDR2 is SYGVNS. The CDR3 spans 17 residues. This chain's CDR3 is CASSERGGTGNNYGYTF. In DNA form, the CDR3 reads TGTGCCAGCAGTGAAAGGGGAGGGACAGGGAATAACTATGGCTACACCTTC.

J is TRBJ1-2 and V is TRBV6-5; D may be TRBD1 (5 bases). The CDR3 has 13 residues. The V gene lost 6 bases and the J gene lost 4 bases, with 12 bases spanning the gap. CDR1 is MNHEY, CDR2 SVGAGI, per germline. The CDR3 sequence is CASRGVGAYGYTF. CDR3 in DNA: TGTGCCAGCAGGGGAGTAGGGGCCTATGGCTACACCTTC.

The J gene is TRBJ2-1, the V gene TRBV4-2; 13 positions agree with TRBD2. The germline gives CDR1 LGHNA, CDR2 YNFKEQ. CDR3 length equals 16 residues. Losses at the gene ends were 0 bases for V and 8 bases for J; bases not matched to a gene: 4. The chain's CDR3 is CASSQELAGGHDEQFF. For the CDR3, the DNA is TGTGCCAGCAGCCAAGAACTAGCGGGGGGGCATGATGAGCAGTTCTTC.

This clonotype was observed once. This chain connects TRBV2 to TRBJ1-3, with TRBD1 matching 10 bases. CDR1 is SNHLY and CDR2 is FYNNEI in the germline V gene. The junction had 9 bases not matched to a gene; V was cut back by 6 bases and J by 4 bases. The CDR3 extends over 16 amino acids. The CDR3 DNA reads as TGTGCCAGCAGCACCCGGGACAGGGGAGCCGGAAACACCATATATTTT. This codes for CASSTRDRGAGNTIYF.

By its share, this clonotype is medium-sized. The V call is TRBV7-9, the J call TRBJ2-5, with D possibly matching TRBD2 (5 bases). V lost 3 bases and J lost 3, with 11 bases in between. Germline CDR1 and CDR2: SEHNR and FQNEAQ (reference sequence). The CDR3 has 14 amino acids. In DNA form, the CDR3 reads TGTGCCAGCAGCTTGTCGGGGATGAAAGAGACCCAGTACTTC. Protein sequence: CASSLSGMKETQYF.

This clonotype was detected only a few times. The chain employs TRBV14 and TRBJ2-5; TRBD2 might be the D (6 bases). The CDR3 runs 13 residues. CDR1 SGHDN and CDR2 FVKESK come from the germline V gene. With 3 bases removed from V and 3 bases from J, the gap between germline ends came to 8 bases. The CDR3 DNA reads TGTGCCAGCAGCCACTCGGGAGAAGAGACCCAGTACTTC. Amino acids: CASSHSGEETQYF.

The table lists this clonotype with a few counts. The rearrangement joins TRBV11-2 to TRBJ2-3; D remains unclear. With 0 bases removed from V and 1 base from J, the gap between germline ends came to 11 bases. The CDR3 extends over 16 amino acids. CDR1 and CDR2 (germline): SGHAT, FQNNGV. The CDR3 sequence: CASSLDSDGRTDTQYF. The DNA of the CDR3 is TGTGCCAGCAGCTTAGATTCGGACGGACGCACAGATACGCAGTATTTT. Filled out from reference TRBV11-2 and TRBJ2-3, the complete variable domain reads EAGVAQSPRYKIIEKRQSVAFWCNPISGHATLYWYQQILGQGPKLLIQFQNNGVVDDSQLPKDRFSAERLKGVDSTLKIQPAKLEDSAVYLCASSLDSDGRTDTQYFGPGTRLTVL.